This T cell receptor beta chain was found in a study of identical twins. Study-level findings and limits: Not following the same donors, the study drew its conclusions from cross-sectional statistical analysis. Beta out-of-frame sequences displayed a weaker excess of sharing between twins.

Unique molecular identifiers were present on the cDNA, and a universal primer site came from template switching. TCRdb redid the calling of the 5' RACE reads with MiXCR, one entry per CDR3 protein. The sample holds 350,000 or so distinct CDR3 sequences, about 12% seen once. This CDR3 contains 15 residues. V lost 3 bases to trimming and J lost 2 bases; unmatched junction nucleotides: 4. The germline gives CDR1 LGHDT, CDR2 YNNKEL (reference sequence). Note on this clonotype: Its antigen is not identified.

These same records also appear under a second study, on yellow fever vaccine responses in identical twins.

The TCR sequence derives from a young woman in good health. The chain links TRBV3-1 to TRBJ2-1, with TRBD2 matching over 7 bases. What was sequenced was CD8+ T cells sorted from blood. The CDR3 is CASSQLADTYNEQFF. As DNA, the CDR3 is TGTGCCAGCAGCCAGCTAGCGGATACCTACAATGAGCAGTTCTTC.